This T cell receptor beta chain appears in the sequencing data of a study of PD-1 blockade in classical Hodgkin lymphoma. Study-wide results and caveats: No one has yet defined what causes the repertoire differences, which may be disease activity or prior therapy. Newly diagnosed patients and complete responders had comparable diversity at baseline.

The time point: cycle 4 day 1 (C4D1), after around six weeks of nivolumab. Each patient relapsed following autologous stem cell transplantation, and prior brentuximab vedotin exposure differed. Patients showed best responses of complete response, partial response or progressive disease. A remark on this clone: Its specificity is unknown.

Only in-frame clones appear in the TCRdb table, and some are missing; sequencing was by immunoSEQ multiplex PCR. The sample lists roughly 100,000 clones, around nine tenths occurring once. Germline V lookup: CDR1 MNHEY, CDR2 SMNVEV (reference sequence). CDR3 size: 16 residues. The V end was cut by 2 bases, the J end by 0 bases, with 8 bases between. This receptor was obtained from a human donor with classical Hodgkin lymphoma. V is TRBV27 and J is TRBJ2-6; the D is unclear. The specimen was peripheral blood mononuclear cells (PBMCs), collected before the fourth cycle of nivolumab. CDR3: CASSLRLPSGANVLTF. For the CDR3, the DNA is TGTGCCAGCAGTTTAAGACTGCCCTCTGGGGCCAACGTCCTGACTTTC. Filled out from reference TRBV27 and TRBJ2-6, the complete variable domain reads EAQVTQNPRYLITVTGKKLTVTCSQNMNHEYMSWYRQDPGLGLRQIYYSMNVEVTDKGDVPEGYKVSRKEKRNFPLILESPSPNQTSLYFCASSLRLPSGANVLTFGAGSRLTVL.